Listed below are T cell receptor beta chains from one sample, sequenced in a study of blood T cell repertoires in COVID-19. The assay was immunoSEQ multiplex PCR, and TCRdb's table has in-frame clones only and misses some. This table holds 230,000 or so clones, about nine tenths found once. Sequenced: PBMCs or T cells enriched from blood (not recorded which). These receptors were obtained from a woman aged 40-49 years with acute COVID-19. The CDR3 runs from the conserved cysteine through the conserved F or W. A D gene is named only where the DNA matches it firmly. Clone size is not always given. Where it is, it says once, few, many or a class for expanded clones.

v_gene	abundance	j_gene	d_gene	CDR3nt	CDR3aa
TRBV14	.	TRBJ2-1	.	TGTGCCAGCAGCCAAGACCTCTGGCTAGGTGAGCAGTTCTTC	CASSQDLWLGEQFF
TRBV6-5	.	TRBJ1-2	.	TGTGCCAGCAGTTACTCGGGTGGGGCAAACTATGGCTACACCTTC	CASSYSGGANYGYTF
TRBV3-1/TRBV3-2	.	TRBJ2-3	TRBD2	TGTGCCAGCCACTATTCGGGACTAGAAGGAGATACGCAGTATTTT	CASHYSGLEGDTQYF
TRBV12-5	.	TRBJ2-7	.	TGTGCTAGTGGGGACATCTACGAGCAGTACTTC	CASGDIYEQYF
TRBV27	.	TRBJ2-3	.	TGTGCCAGCAGTCCACCGACAGGTGACACAGATACGCAGTATTTT	CASSPPTGDTDTQYF
TRBV14	once	TRBJ1-1	TRBD1	TGTGCCAGCAGCCCGCAATACCCTGGGGTCTCGGGGACAGCTATGATGAGTGAAGCTTTCTTT	CASSPQYPGVSGTAMMSEAFF
TRBV19	.	TRBJ2-7	.	TGTGCCAGTACCACGAGGTTAGGCGAGCAGTACTTC	CASTTRLGEQYF
TRBV6-5	.	TRBJ1-1	.	TGTGCCAGCAGTCAGACGGGGGGGAACACTGAAGCTTTCTTT	CASSQTGGNTEAFF
TRBV7-8	.	TRBJ2-7	.	TGTGCCAGCAGCTTAACCGACAGATCCTACGAGCAGTACTTC	CASSLTDRSYEQYF
TRBV3-1/TRBV3-2	.	TRBJ1-1	.	TGTGCCAGCAGCCAAGTTATGAACACTGAAGCTTTCTTT	CASSQVMNTEAFF
TRBV4-1	.	TRBJ1-3	.	TGCGCCAGCAGCGATCGCGTTACAGGGTTGGGAGGAAACACCATATATTTT	CASSDRVTGLGGNTIYF
TRBV9	.	TRBJ1-4	.	TGTGCCAGCAGCAAACGACAGGAGCGGAATGAAAAACTGTTTTTT	CASSKRQERNEKLFF
TRBV28	.	TRBJ2-1	TRBD2	TGTGCCAGCAGCACACTCCGACTAGCGGGGGGGCGCCACAATGAGCAGTTCTTC	CASSTLRLAGGRHNEQFF
TRBV30	.	TRBJ1-1	.	TGTGCCTGGGCTTACAGGTCCACTGAAGCTTTCTTT	CAWAYRSTEAFF
TRBV10-3	.	TRBJ1-1	TRBD1	TGTGCCATCAGAACAGGGGATCTGGTGAACACTGAAGCTTTCTTT	CAIRTGDLVNTEAFF
TRBV7-2	.	TRBJ1-2	TRBD1	TGTGCCAGCAGCTTATCATATGGGACAGGGGGGGGCAACTATGGCTACACCTTC	CASSLSYGTGGGNYGYTF
TRBV7-2	.	TRBJ1-1	.	TGTGCCAGCAGCTTACCAGGATACCTTAACACTGAAGCTTTCTTT	CASSLPGYLNTEAFF
TRBV7-8	.	TRBJ2-5	TRBD1	TGTGCCAGCAGCTTAGCTGGAGGGACAGGGGGCGCAGAGACCCAGTACTTC	CASSLAGGTGGAETQYF
TRBV11-3	.	TRBJ1-1	TRBD1	TGTGCCAGCAGCTCGACAGGGGAGAACACTGAAGCTTTCTTT	CASSSTGENTEAFF
TRBV6-5	few	TRBJ2-5	TRBD2	TGTGCCAGTGAGTCTAGCGGCCAAGAGACCCAGTACTTC	CASESSGQETQYF
TRBV7-8	once	TRBJ2-1	TRBD2	TGTGCCAGCAGCTTCAGCGGGGGGGTCTACAATGAGCAGTTCTTC	CASSFSGGVYNEQFF
TRBV19	.	TRBJ1-5	TRBD1	TGTGCCAGCCAAAAAACCGGGACAGGGGTATTTTGGCAGCCCCAGCATTTT	CASQKTGTGVFWQPQHF